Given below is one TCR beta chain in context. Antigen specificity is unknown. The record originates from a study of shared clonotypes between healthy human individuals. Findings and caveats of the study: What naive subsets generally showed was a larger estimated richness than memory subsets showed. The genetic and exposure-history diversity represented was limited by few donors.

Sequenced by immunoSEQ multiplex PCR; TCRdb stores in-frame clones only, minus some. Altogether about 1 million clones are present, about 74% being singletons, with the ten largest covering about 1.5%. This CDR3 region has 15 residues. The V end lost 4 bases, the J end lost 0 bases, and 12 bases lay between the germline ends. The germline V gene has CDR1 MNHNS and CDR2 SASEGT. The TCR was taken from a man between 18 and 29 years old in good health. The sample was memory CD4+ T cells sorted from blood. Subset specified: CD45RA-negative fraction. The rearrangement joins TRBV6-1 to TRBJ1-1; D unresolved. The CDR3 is CASSGTGSLNTEAFF. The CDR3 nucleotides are TGTGCCAGCAGTGGGACTGGCAGCTTGAACACTGAAGCTTTCTTT.